The present T cell receptor (beta chain) was sequenced within a study of cytomegalovirus exposure and HLA in healthy donors. Study observations and caveats: Through in vitro validation, a few CMV-associated chains were shown to be specific for CMV antigens.

Sequenced by immunoSEQ multiplex PCR; TCRdb stores in-frame clones only, minus some. The sample contains over 45,000 clones, approximately 95% of which appear only once. Comment on this clone: Its target is not known.

CDR1 and CDR2 from the germline V gene are SNHLY and FYNNEI. The CDR3 length is 16 residues. After removal of 6 bases from V and 6 bases from J, the junction contained 13 bases not matched to a gene. The chain carries TRBV2 and TRBJ2-1; 8 bases align to TRBD2. The TCR originated in a woman under 30 in good health and CMV-seronegative. The sequenced sample was PBMCs. This CDR3 reads CASRLSGIFLGNEQFF. The DNA of the CDR3 is TGTGCCAGCAGGCTTAGCGGGATTTTTTTGGGCAATGAGCAGTTCTTC.